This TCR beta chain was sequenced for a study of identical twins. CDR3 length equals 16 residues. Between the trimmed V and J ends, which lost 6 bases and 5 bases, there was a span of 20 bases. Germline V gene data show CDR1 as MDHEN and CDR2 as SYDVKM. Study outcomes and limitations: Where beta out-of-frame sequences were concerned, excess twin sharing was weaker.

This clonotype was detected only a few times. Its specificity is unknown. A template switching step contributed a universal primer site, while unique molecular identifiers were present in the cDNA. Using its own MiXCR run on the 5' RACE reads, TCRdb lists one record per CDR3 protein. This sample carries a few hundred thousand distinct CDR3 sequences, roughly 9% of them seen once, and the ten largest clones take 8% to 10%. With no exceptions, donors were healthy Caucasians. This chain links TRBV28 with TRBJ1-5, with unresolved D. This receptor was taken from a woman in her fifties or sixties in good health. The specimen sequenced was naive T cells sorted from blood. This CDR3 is CASSSLKVAAHQPQHF. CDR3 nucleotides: TGTGCCAGCAGCAGCCTTAAGGTTGCCGCTCATCAGCCCCAGCATTTT.